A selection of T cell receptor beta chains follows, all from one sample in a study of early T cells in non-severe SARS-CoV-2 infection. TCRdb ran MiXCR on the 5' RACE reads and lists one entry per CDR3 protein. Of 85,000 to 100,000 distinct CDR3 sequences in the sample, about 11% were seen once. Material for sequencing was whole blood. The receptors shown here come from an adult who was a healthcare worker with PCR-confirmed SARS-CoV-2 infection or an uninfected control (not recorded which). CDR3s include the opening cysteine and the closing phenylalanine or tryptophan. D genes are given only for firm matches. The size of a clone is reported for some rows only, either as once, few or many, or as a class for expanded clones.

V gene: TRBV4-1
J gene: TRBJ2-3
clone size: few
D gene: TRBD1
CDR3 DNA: TGCGCCAGCAGCCAAGAAGGGCAGGGGGTCGGAGATACGCAGTATTTT
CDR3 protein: CASSQEGQGVGDTQYF

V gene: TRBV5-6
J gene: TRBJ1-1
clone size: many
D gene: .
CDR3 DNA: TGTGCCAGCAGCTTGGTTGGGTTGAGGACGGCGAACACTGAAGCTTTCTTT
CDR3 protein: CASSLVGLRTANTEAFF

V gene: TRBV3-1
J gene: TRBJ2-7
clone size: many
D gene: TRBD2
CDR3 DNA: TGTGCCAGCAGCCAAGGACTAGCGGGAGGCCAAAACGACTACGAGCAGTACTTC
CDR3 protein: CASSQGLAGGQNDYEQYF

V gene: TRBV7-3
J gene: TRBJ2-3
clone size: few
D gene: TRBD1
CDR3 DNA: TGTGCCAGCAGATTCCCCGGGACAGCCACAGATACGCAGTATTTT
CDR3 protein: CASRFPGTATDTQYF

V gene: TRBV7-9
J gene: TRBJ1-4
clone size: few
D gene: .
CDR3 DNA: TGTGCCAGCAGCTTAGGCCAGACCTCAACTAATGAAAAACTGTTTTTT
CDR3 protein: CASSLGQTSTNEKLFF

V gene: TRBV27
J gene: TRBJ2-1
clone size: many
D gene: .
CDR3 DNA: TGTGCCAGCAAGCTGGCTGGGGAGCAGTTCTTC
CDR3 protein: CASKLAGEQFF

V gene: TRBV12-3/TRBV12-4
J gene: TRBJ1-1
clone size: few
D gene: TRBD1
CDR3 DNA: TGTGCCAGCCGCTACCGGGACAGCGCTTTCTTT
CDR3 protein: CASRYRDSAFF

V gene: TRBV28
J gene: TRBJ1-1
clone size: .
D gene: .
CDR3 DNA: TGTGCCAGCCGGGCCGGGGCAAGGACTGAAGCTTTCTTT
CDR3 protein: CASRAGARTEAFF

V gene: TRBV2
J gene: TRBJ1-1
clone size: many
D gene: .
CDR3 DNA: TGTGCCAGCAAGACCAAGGGACACCCGAACACTGAAGCTTTCTTT
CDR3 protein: CASKTKGHPNTEAFF

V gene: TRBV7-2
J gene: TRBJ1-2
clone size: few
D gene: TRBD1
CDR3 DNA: TGTGCCAGCAGCCTCCGAAACAGGGGGTATGGCTACACCTTC
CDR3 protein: CASSLRNRGYGYTF

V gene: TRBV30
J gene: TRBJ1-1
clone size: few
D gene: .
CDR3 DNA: TGTGCCTGGAGGTGGGTGTCCGGGGTTGAAGCTTTCTTT
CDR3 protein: CAWRWVSGVEAFF

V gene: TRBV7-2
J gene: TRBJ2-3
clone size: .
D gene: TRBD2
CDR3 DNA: TGTGCCAGCAGCTCCCGGACTAGCGTGAGGTCAGATACGCAGTATTTT
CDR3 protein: CASSSRTSVRSDTQYF

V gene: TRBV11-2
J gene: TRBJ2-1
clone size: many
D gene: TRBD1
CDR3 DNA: TGTGCCAGCAGCTTGGGGACAGGTACCTACAATGAGCAGTTCTTC
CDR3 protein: CASSLGTGTYNEQFF

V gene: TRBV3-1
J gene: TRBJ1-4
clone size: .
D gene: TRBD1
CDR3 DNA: TGTGCCAGGAGACGACAGGGAGGCACTAATGAAAAACTGTTTTTT
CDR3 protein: CARRRQGGTNEKLFF

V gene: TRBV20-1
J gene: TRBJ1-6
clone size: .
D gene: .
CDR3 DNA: TGCAGTGCTAGAGATCCTTTCCCCCAGGTCTCTAATTCACCCCTCCACTTT
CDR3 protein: CSARDPFPQVSNSPLHF

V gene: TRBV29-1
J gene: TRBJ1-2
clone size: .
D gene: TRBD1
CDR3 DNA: TGCAGCGTCGGACAGGGGGCGGTTGGCTACACCTTC
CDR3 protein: CSVGQGAVGYTF

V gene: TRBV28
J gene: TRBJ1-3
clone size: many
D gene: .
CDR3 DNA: TGTGCCAGCAGTTTATCGGGTTCTGGAAACACCATATATTTT
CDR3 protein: CASSLSGSGNTIYF

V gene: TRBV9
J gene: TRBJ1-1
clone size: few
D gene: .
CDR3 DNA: TGTGCCAGCAGCCCCCCCGGGGTGACGGGCACTGAAGCTTTCTTT
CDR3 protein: CASSPPGVTGTEAFF

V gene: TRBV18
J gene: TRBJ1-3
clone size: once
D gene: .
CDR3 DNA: TGTGCCAGCTCCCCCGGTGGGGCTCTGAGCTCTGGAAACACCATATATTTT
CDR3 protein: CASSPGGALSSGNTIYF

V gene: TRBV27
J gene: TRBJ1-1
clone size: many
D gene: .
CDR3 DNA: TGTGCCAGCTGGGGAACAGGCGGTCGGGACACTGAAGCTTTCTTT
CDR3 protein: CASWGTGGRDTEAFF

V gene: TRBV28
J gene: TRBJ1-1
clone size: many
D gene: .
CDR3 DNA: TGTGCCAGCAGTTTAAAGGAGCTCTTGAACACTGAAGCTTTCTTT
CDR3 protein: CASSLKELLNTEAFF

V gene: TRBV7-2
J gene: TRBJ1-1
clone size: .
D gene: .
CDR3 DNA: TGTGCCAGCAGCTTAGGCCTGGCTTTCTTT
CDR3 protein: CASSLGLAFF

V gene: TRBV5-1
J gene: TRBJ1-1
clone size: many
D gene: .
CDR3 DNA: TGCGCCAGCAGCCCCGCTTGGGCGGCAAACACTGAAGCTTTCTTT
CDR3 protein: CASSPAWAANTEAFF

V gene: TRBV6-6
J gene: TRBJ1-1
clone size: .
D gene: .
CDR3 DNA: TGTGCCAGCAGTTCGCCGGGACAAATGAACACTGAAGCTTTCTTT
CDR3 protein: CASSSPGQMNTEAFF

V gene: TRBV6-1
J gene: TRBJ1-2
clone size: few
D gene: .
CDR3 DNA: TGTGCCAGCAGTGAAAGACCCAGTCTGGGACTCTCTTACGGCTACACCTTC
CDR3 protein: CASSERPSLGLSYGYTF

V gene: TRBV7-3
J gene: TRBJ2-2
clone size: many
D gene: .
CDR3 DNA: TGTGCCAGCAGCTTAGACACCCGAGGCACCGGGGAGCTGTTTTTT
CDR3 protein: CASSLDTRGTGELFF

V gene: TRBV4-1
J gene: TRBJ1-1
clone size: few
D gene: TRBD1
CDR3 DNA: TGCGCCAGCAGCCAAGAGGTTAGTCGTGTTGACAGGGCGAGCACTGAAGCTTTCTTT
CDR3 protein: CASSQEVSRVDRASTEAFF

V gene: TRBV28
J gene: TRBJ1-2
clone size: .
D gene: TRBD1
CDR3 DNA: TGTGCCAGCATCTCCGACAGGGCATATGGCTACACCTTC
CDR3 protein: CASISDRAYGYTF

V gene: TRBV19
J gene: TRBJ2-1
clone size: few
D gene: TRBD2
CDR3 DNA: TGTGCCAGTAGGAGGGCTAGCGGGATCGATGAGCAGTTCTTC
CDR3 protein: CASRRASGIDEQFF

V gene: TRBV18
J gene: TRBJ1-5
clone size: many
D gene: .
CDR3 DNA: TGTGCCAGCTCACCAGGCTTCAATCAGCCCCAGCATTTT
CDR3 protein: CASSPGFNQPQHF

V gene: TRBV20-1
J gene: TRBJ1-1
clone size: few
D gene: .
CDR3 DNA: TGCAGTGCTAGAAGGCAGGGGAACACTGAAGCTTTCTTT
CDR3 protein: CSARRQGNTEAFF

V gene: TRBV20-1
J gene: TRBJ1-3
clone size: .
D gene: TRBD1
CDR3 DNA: TGCAGTGCTGGCGGACAGGGAAACACTGGAAACACCATATATTTT
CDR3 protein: CSAGGQGNTGNTIYF

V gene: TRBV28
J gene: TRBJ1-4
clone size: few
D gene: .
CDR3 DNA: TGTGCCAGCAGTTTAGGGCGTGAAAAACTGTTTTTT
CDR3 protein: CASSLGREKLFF

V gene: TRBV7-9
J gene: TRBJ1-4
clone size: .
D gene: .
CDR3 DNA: TGTGCCAGCAGCCCGGGGACGCACCCCGGGGAACTGTTTTTT
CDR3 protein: CASSPGTHPGELFF

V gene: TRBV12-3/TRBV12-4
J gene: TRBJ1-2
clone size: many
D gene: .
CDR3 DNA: TGTGCCAGCAGTGAGACAGGCCAGACCGGGGGCTACACCTTC
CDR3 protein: CASSETGQTGGYTF

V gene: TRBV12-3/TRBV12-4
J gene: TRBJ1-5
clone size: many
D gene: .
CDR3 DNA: TGTGCCAGCAGTTTATCTGGGACAAGCAATCAGCCCCAGCATTTT
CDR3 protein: CASSLSGTSNQPQHF

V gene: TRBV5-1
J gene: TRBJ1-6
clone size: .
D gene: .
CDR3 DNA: TGCGCCAGCAGCGCTAGGACGGCTGGAACCCTCCACTTT
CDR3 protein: CASSARTAGTLHF

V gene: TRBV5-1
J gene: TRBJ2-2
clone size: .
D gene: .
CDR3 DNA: TGCGCCAGCAGCTTGGACAGTCAAGTCACCGGGGAGCTGTTTTTT
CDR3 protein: CASSLDSQVTGELFF

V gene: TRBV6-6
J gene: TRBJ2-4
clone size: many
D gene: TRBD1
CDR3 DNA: TGTGCCAGCAGTTACAACAGGGGAGAAGGGAACATTCAGTACTTC
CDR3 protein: CASSYNRGEGNIQYF

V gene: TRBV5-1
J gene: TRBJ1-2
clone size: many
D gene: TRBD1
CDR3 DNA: TGCGCCAGCAGCGAAGGGACAGCTCAATATGGCTACACCTTC
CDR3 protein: CASSEGTAQYGYTF

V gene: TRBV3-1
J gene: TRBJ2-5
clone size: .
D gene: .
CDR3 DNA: TGTGCCAGCAGTAGATGGCAGGGAAGGACCCAGTACTTC
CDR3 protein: CASSRWQGRTQYF

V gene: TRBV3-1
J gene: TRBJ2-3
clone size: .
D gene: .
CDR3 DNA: TGTGCCAGCAGCCCCCTAGCAGCTAGCACAGATACGCAGTATTTT
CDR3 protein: CASSPLAASTDTQYF

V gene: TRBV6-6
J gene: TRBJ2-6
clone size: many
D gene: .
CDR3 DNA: TGTGCCAGCAGTTCGCAGGCCTCTGGGGCCAACGTCCTGACTTTC
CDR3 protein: CASSSQASGANVLTF

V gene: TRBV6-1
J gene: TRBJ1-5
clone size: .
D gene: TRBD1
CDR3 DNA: TGTGCCAGTGCTACCGGGACAGGGTCTAATCAGCCCCAGCATTTT
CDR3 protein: CASATGTGSNQPQHF

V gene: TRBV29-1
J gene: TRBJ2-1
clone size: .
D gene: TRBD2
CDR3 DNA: TGCAGCGTGGTCACTAGCGGGGTTTACAATGAGCAGTTCTTC
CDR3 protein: CSVVTSGVYNEQFF

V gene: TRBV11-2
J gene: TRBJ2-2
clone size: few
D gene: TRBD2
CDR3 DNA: TGTGCCAGCAGCTTAGCTATTAGCGGGACCACCGGGGAGCTGTTTTTT
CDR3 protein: CASSLAISGTTGELFF

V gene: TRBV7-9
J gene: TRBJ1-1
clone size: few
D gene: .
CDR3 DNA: TGTGCCAGCAGCCCGCTTGTTCCAGGGAGTGACACTGAAGCTTTCTTT
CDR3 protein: CASSPLVPGSDTEAFF

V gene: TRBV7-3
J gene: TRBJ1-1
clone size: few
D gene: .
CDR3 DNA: TGTGCCAGCAGCTTACGCGGGCCACTGAACACTGAAGCTTTCTTT
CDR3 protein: CASSLRGPLNTEAFF

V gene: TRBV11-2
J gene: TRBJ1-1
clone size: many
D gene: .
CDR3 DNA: TGTGCCAGCAGCTCCCGGAGGACTGAAGCTTTCTTT
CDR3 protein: CASSSRRTEAFF

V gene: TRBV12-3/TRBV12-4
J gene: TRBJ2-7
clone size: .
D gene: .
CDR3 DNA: TGTGCCAGCAGCAGGGGTCCCTACGAGCAGTACTTC
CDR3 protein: CASSRGPYEQYF